The 5 T cell receptor beta chains below come from one sample, sequenced in a study of T cell changes during pregnancy in multiple sclerosis. Only in-frame clones appear in the TCRdb table, and some are missing; sequencing was by immunoSEQ multiplex PCR. The sample yields tens of thousands of clones, 85% to 95% seen once. Here the sequenced sample was CD8+ T cells from peripheral blood mononuclear cells, taken in the third trimester of pregnancy. The receptors were sampled from a female donor with multiple sclerosis, enrolled in a pregnancy study.

Only one count was recorded for this clone. The chain has TRBV27 and TRBJ2-1; weak D call: TRBD1 (5 bases). There are 16 residues in the CDR3. Trimming stripped 0 bases from V and 7 bases from J, with 16 bases between. Per the germline V gene, CDR1 is MNHEY and CDR2 is SMNVEV (reference sequence). CDR3 in amino acids: CASSLSGRVVVNEQFF. The CDR3 DNA reads as TGTGCCAGCAGTTTATCAGGCAGGGTAGTGGTAAATGAGCAGTTCTTC.

The gene calls are TRBV7-3 and TRBJ2-5, with D perhaps matching TRBD1 (5 bases). This CDR3 region has 13 residues. Trimming removed 5 bases from V and 3 bases from J, with 10 bases in between. CDR1 is SGHTA and CDR2 is FQGTGA in the germline V gene. CDR3 in amino acids: CASSPGQEETQYF. CDR3 bases: TGTGCCAGCAGCCCAGGGCAGGAAGAGACCCAGTACTTC.

The chain uses TRBV5-1 and TRBJ2-5, with 7 bases matching TRBD2. CDR1 is SGHRS and CDR2 is YFSETQ in the germline V gene. V gave up 5 bases and J gave up 4 bases; unmatched junction bases: 5. The CDR3 is 13 amino acids. In DNA form, the CDR3 reads TGCGCCAGCAGGTCCGGGACTACAGAGACCCAGTACTTC. Translated, it gives CASRSGTTETQYF.

The chain uses TRBV27 and TRBJ2-7, with D possibly TRBD1 on 5 matching bases. Germline CDR1 MNHEY, CDR2 SMNVEV (reference sequence). Trimming cost V 5 bases and J 2 bases, with 10 bases left between them. The CDR3 totals 13 residues. The DNA for the CDR3 is TGTGCCAGCAGTCGTTCCAGGGCCTACGAGCAGTACTTC. Protein: CASSRSRAYEQYF.

This chain joins TRBV4-3 and TRBJ2-5; 12 bases align to TRBD1. Trimming removed 5 bases from V and 11 bases from J; junction bases left unmatched: 15. This CDR3 has 16 residues. The V gene's germline CDR1 is LGHNA and CDR2 YSLEER. CDR3 loop: CASSKASGTGGLEQYF. The CDR3 DNA sequence: TGCGCCAGCAGCAAGGCCTCCGGGACAGGGGGCCTAGAGCAGTACTTC.